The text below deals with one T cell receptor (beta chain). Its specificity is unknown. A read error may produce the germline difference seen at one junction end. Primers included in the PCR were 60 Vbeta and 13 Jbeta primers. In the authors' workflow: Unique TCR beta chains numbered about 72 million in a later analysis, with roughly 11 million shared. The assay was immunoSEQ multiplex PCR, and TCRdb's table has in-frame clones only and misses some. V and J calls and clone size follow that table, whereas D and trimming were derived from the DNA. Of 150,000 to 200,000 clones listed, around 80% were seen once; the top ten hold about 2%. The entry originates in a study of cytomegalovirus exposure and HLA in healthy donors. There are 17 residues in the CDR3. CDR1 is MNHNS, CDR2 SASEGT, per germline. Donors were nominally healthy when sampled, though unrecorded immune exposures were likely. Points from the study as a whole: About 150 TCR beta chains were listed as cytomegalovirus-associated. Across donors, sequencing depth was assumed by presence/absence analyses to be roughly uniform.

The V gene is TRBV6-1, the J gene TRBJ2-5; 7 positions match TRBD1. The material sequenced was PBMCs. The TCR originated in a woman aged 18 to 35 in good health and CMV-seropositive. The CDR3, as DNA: TGTGCCAGCACTGAATTTGGCCGCCGGGACAGAGAAGAGACCCAGTACTTC. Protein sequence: CASTEFGRRDREETQYF.